A single sample gave rise to the 2 T cell receptor beta chains below, sequenced in a study of blood T cell repertoires in COVID-19. Clones were read by immunoSEQ multiplex PCR, and TCRdb kept only the in-frame ones, dropping some. The sample consists of fewer than 250,000 clones, around nine tenths of them appearing once. The sequenced material came from peripheral blood. These receptor sequences come from a woman between 55 and 75 years old with acute or convalescent COVID-19.

This chain joins TRBV4-2 and TRBJ2-7, with 8 bases identical to TRBD2. Germline CDR1 LGHNA, CDR2 YNFKEQ. This CDR3 has 15 amino acids. The V segment lost 1 base and the J segment 0 bases; nucleotides outside the gene matches: 2. CDR3 amino acids: CASSQASGSSYEQYF. For the CDR3, the DNA is TGTGCCAGCAGCCAAGCTAGCGGGTCCTCCTACGAGCAGTACTTC.

The rearrangement links TRBV7-2 to TRBJ2-7; 8 nucleotides match TRBD2. Looked up from germline, CDR1 is SGHTA and CDR2 is FQGNSA. This CDR3 has 15 residues. Unmatched junction bases numbered 13, after V lost 7 bases and J lost 5 bases. The CDR3 here is CASTPGAGAGNEQYF. For the CDR3, the DNA is TGTGCCAGCACCCCCGGAGCGGGAGCCGGGAACGAGCAGTACTTC.